Below, 4 T cell receptor beta chains from the same sample are listed, as sequenced in a study of tumor-infiltrating lymphocytes in primary liver carcinoma. Investigators took RNA and DNA out together from about 19-30 mg of unsorted bulk tissue. Using a constant-region primer together with ProtoScript II reverse transcriptase, TCR beta cDNA was made from about 500 ng of total RNA. The TCR beta library was amplified through three nested multiplex PCR rounds in a modified ARM-PCR procedure. Rounds one and two of PCR, each of 10 cycles, were primed with TRBV1-TRBV30 forward primers and a C-beta reverse primer. TCRdb processed the multiplex PCR reads anew with MiXCR; each CDR3 protein has one entry. The repertoire holds about 59,000 distinct CDR3 sequences, with about two thirds as singletons. The sample taken for sequencing was liver tumor tissue from sampling region 2. This sample's subset: tumor region T2, inferior pole. Every receptor here comes from a man aged 40-49 years with primary liver carcinoma and hepatitis B virus infection.

A remark on this clonotype: At one end the junction does not follow the germline gene, possibly because of a read error. This sequence joins TRBV5-6 and TRBJ2-2, with unresolved D. The CDR3 totals 16 residues. Germline V gene data show CDR1 as SGHDT and CDR2 as YYEEEE. The CDR3 region has the DNA TGTGCCAGCAGCTTGGAGACTGCACCGAACACCGTGGAGCTGTTGTTT. Its protein product is CASSLETAPNTVELLF.

Ten or more counts support this clonotype. The V call is TRBV12-3 or TRBV12-4, the J call TRBJ2-7; 11 nucleotides match TRBD2. The V and J ends lost 7 bases and 7 bases, in that order; junction bases with no gene match: 12. CDR3 length: 15 amino acids. This CDR3 is CASNIAGGLGGEQYF. In DNA form, the CDR3 reads TGTGCCAGCAACATAGCGGGAGGGCTCGGAGGAGAGCAGTACTTC.

As for this clonotype: Since no conserved phenylalanine or tryptophan closes the CDR3, a read error is the likely cause. The DNA is left out, because the CDR3 cannot be placed on it with certainty; the CDR3 is given as TCRdb lists it. The genes are TRBV14 and TRBJ2-3. The CDR3 is 13 residues long, counting both termini. Germline values: CDR1 SGHDN, CDR2 FVKESK. The CDR3: CASSRGYTDTQCS.

As concerns this clonotype: One end of the junction is discordant with germline, which a read error may explain. This chain connects TRBV6-6 to TRBJ1-1; D uncertain. This CDR3 is built from 13 residues. Germline-derived CDR1 and CDR2 are MNHNY and SVGAGI (reference sequence). The CDR3 is CASSRVEGTEAIF. In nucleotides, the CDR3 is TGTGCCAGTAGTCGGGTAGAGGGCACTGAAGCTATCTTT.